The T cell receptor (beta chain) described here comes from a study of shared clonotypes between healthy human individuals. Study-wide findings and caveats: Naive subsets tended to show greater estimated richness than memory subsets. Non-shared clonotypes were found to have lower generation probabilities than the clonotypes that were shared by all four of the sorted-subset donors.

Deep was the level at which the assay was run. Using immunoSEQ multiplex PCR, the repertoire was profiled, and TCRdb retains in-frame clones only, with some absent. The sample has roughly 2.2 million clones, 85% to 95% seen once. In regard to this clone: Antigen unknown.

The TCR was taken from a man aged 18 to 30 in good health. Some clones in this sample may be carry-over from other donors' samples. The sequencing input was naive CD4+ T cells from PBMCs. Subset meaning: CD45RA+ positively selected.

CDR3 residues: CASGTSRFPGELFF. The DNA for the CDR3 is TGTGCCAGTGGGACTAGTCGGTTTCCCGGGGAGCTGTTTTTT. The V gene is TRBV19, the J gene TRBJ2-2; 8 bases map to TRBD2. The ends lost 8 bases at V and 6 bases at J; junction bases unmatched: 8. Germline CDR1 is LNHDA and CDR2 is SQIVND (reference sequence). This CDR3 is 14 amino acids long.